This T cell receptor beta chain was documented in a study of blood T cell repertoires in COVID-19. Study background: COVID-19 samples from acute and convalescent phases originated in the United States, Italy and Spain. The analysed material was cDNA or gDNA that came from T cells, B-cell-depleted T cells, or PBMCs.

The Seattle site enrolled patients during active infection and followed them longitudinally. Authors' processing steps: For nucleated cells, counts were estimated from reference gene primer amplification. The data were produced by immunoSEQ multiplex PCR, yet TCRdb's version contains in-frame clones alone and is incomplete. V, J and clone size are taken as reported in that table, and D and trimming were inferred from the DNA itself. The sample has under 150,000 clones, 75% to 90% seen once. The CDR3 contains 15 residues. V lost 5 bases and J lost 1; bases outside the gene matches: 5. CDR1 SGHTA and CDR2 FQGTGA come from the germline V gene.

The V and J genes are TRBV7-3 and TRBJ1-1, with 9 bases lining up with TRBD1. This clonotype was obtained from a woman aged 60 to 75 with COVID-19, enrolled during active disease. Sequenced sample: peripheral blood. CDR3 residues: CASSPGQGKNTEAFF. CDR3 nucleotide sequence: TGTGCCAGCAGCCCGGGACAGGGAAAGAACACTGAAGCTTTCTTT.